The source of this T cell receptor (beta chain) is a study of cytomegalovirus exposure and HLA in healthy donors. Study results and caveats: Cytomegalovirus association was listed for around 170 TCR beta chains. The majority of TCR sequences were rare, yet some public TCRs appeared in many donors.

Worth noting for this clone: The target antigen is unknown.

The donors were members of the roughly 120-subject validation cohort (separate from the approximately 730-subject first cohort). Libraries were prepared by immunoSEQ multiplex PCR; TCRdb keeps only in-frame clonotypes and omits some of them. Among some 150,000 clones listed, about 87% were seen once. This TCR was recovered from a man aged 18 to 30 in good health and CMV-seropositive. The specimen sequenced was PBMCs.

The CDR3 loop is CASGTSGVTGELFF. CDR3 DNA sequence: TGTGCCAGCGGGACTAGCGGGGTCACCGGGGAGCTGTTTTTT. The chain combines TRBV2 with TRBJ2-2; 13 positions agree with TRBD2. CDR3 size: 14 residues. Germline CDR1 and CDR2: SNHLY and FYNNEI. Trimming at V came to 8 bases and at J to 4 bases, leaving 1 base not matched to a gene.